One and the same sample provided the 2 T cell receptor beta chains below, sequenced in a study of CD8 T cells in ankylosing spondylitis. Study-wide points: A motif of roughly 8 highly homologous TCR beta variants was seen as apparently characteristic of ankylosing spondylitis blood.

TCRdb used MiXCR to reprocess the 5' RACE reads, holding one entry per CDR3 protein. This sample has roughly 490,000 distinct CDR3 sequences, with 5.3% found just once. For these TCRs, the target antigens are not known. Sequencing was carried out using blood, either unsorted or a sorted T cell fraction (not recorded which). The receptors come from a male donor with ankylosing spondylitis.

This clonotype was counted many times. V usage is TRBV28 and J usage is TRBJ2-1, with D unclear. CDR1 is MDHEN and CDR2 is SYDVKM in the germline V gene. V lost 3 bases and J 9 bases, leaving 9 bases between the germline ends. The CDR3 spans 12 residues. CDR3 nucleotide sequence: TGTGCCAGCAGTTTGAGGCCGGGTGAGCAGTTCTTC. As protein: CASSLRPGEQFF. Using reference TRBV28 and TRBJ2-1 for the parts outside the CDR3, the full variable domain is DVKVTQSSRYLVKRTGEKVFLECVQDMDHENMFWYRQDPGLGLRLIYFSYDVKMKEKGDIPEGYSVSREKKERFSLILESASTNQTSMYLCASSLRPGEQFFGPGTRLTVL.

This clonotype was seen repeatedly, ten times or more. V is TRBV11-3 and J is TRBJ2-3; 10 nucleotides match TRBD2. Germline V gives CDR1 SGHNT, CDR2 YENEEA. This CDR3 comprises 14 residues. Germline trimming cut 8 bases from V and 0 bases from J; bases unmatched to any gene: 2. For the CDR3, the DNA is TGTGCCAGCCAACTAGCGGGAAGCACAGATACGCAGTATTTT. Encoded protein: CASQLAGSTDTQYF. Filled out from reference TRBV11-3 and TRBJ2-3, the complete variable domain reads EAGVVQSPRYKIIEKKQPVAFWCNPISGHNTLYWYLQNLGQGPELLIRYENEEAVDDSQLPKDRFSAERLKGVDSTLKIQPAELGDSAVYLCASQLAGSTDTQYFGPGTRLTVL.